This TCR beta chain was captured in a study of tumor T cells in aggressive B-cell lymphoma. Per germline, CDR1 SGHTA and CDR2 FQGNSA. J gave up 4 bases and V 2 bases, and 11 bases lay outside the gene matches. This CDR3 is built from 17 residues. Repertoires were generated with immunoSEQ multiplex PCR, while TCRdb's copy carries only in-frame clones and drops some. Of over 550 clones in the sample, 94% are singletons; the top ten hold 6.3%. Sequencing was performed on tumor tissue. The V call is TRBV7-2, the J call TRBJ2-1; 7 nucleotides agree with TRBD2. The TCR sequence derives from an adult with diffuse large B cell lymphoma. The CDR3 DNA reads TGTGCCAGCAGCTTACTTTGGGGGGGGTATGGATACAATGAGCAGTTCTTC. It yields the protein CASSLLWGGYGYNEQFF.